This passage covers 21 T cell receptor beta chains from one sample sequenced in a study of T cell responses to AZD1222 COVID-19 vaccine. Profiling relied on immunoSEQ multiplex PCR, and the TCRdb table lists in-frame clones only, not all of them. The sample includes about 180,000 clones, about 86% of them seen just once. This material consisted of peripheral blood, taken on day 0 of AZD1222 vaccination. These receptor sequences come from an adult in good health.

This clone has more than one count but fewer than ten. The J gene is TRBJ2-3, the V gene TRBV5-4, with a possible D match to TRBD2 (6 bases). V lost 3 bases, J lost 3 bases, and 14 bases lay in between. The CDR3 has 15 amino acids. The germline V gene has CDR1 SGHNT and CDR2 YYREEE (reference sequence). The chain's CDR3 is CASSSPGVYTDTQYF. CDR3 sequence (DNA): TGTGCCAGCAGCTCCCCGGGAGTATATACAGATACGCAGTATTTT.

The chain recombines TRBV6-4 with TRBJ2-2; 8 positions agree with TRBD2. V was clipped by 4 bases and J by 5 bases; unmatched bases: 0. The length of the CDR3 is 13 residues. CDR1 MRHNA and CDR2 SNTAGT come from the germline V gene. The CDR3 reads CASSASGTGELFF. In nucleotides, the CDR3 is TGTGCCAGCAGTGCTAGCGGGACCGGGGAGCTGTTTTTT.

This chain connects TRBV11-3 to TRBJ2-7; D is undetermined. V lost 0 bases to trimming and J lost 0 bases, with 6 bases between them. The CDR3 runs 14 residues. The germline gives CDR1 SGHNT, CDR2 YENEEA. CDR3 sequence reads: CASSLDRSSYEQYF. DNA of the CDR3: TGTGCCAGCAGCTTAGACAGGAGCTCCTACGAGCAGTACTTC.

The V gene is TRBV10-1, the J gene TRBJ1-1; TRBD1 is a possible D gene (5 bases). This CDR3 has 15 amino acids. V lost 4 bases to trimming and J lost 0 bases, with 12 bases between them. Germline V gene data show CDR1 as WNHNN and CDR2 as SYGVQD (reference sequence). The chain's CDR3 is CASSAGSLMNTEAFF. The CDR3 DNA follows: TGCGCCAGCAGTGCAGGGAGCCTAATGAACACTGAAGCTTTCTTT.

This rearrangement joins TRBV4-1 to TRBJ1-4; D unclear. The CDR3 runs 11 residues. The germline V gene encodes CDR1 MGHRA and CDR2 YSYEKL. V lost 1 base, J lost 12 bases, and 6 bases lay in between. This chain's CDR3 is CASSQGGELFF. In DNA, the CDR3 is TGCGCCAGCAGCCAAGGCGGAGAACTGTTTTTT.

This clone was seen a handful of times. The gene calls are TRBV14 and TRBJ1-6; D unclear. The germline V and J ends were trimmed by 1 base and 7 bases, with 17 bases remaining between them. The CDR3 spans 17 residues. Germline V gives CDR1 SGHDN, CDR2 FVKESK. Here the CDR3 reads CASSQAPYDGPNSPLHF. The DNA for the CDR3 is TGTGCCAGCAGCCAAGCCCCGTACGACGGCCCGAATTCACCCCTCCACTTT. The full variable domain, rest sourced from reference TRBV14 and TRBJ1-6, is EAGVTQFPSHSVIEKGQTVTLRCDPISGHDNLYWYRRVMGKEIKFLLHFVKESKQDESGMPNNRFLAERTGGTYSTLKVQPAELEDSGVYFCASSQAPYDGPNSPLHFGNGTRLTVT.

The rearrangement uses TRBV9 and TRBJ1-2; the match to TRBD1 covers 8 bases. V was clipped by 3 bases and J by 4 bases; unmatched bases: 5. Germline loops: CDR1 SGDLS, CDR2 YYNGEE. The CDR3 totals 14 residues. CDR3 region: CASSAPDRAYGYTF. As DNA, the CDR3 is TGTGCCAGCAGCGCCCCGGACAGGGCCTATGGCTACACCTTC.

V gene TRBV6-1 combines with J gene TRBJ2-7; perhaps TRBD2 as D (5 bases). Deletions cut 0 bases from V and 6 bases from J, with 12 bases between. CDR1 is MNHNS, CDR2 SASEGT, per germline. This CDR3 contains 14 residues. The CDR3 DNA follows: TGTGCCAGCAGTGAAGCGCTTCGGGGTACCGAGCAGTACTTC. Residues: CASSEALRGTEQYF.

V and J are TRBV28 and TRBJ2-5; no clear D gene. The CDR3 loop spans 10 amino acids. The germline CDR1 and CDR2 sequences are MDHEN and SYDVKM. V was cut by 3 bases and J by 6 bases, with 2 bases left in between. CDR3 sequence: CASSFKTQYF. The CDR3 bases are TGTGCCAGCAGTTTTAAGACCCAGTACTTC.

This chain joins TRBV10-1 and TRBJ2-2; 11 positions agree with TRBD2. The CDR3 has 14 residues. V lost 5 bases to trimming and J lost 4 bases; unmatched junction nucleotides: 0. Germline V lookup: CDR1 WNHNN, CDR2 SYGVQD (reference sequence). The CDR3 bases are TGCGCCAGCAGTCTAGCGGGAGGCACCGGGGAGCTGTTTTTT. Protein: CASSLAGGTGELFF.

The chain carries TRBV4-2 and TRBJ1-1, with 8 bases identical to TRBD1. This CDR3 has 13 residues. From germline, CDR1 is LGHNA and CDR2 YNFKEQ. V shed 4 bases, J shed 3 bases, and the junction held 1 base outside the gene matches. In DNA, the CDR3 is TGTGCCAGCAGCCCGGACAGGGACACTGAAGCTTTCTTT. Amino acid sequence: CASSPDRDTEAFF.

V gene TRBV11-2 combines with J gene TRBJ2-2; perhaps D is TRBD1 or TRBD2 (5 bases each). Germline lookup yields CDR1 SGHAT and CDR2 FQNNGV. The V end was cut by 0 bases, the J end by 1 base, with 9 bases between. The CDR3 has 16 residues. This chain's CDR3 is CASSLEPGRNTGELFF. In DNA, the CDR3 is TGTGCCAGCAGCTTAGAGCCGGGACGGAACACCGGGGAGCTGTTTTTT.

The chain employs TRBV5-1 and TRBJ2-7; D gene unclear. CDR1 SGHRS and CDR2 YFSETQ come from the germline V gene. V was trimmed by 0 bases and J by 0 bases, leaving 13 bases between them. The CDR3 has 16 residues. The CDR3: CASSLDPAGSSYEQYF. For the CDR3, the DNA is TGCGCCAGCAGCTTGGACCCGGCAGGAAGCTCCTACGAGCAGTACTTC. Supplemented by reference TRBV5-1 and TRBJ2-7, the full variable domain reads KAGVTQTPRYLIKTRGQQVTLSCSPISGHRSVSWYQQTPGQGLQFLFEYFSETQRNKGNFPGRFSGRQFSNSRSEMNVSTLELGDSALYLCASSLDPAGSSYEQYFGPGTRLTVT.

The V and J genes are TRBV28 and TRBJ1-2; D is possibly TRBD1 (5 bases). CDR1 is MDHEN, CDR2 SYDVKM, per germline. V gave up 4 bases and J gave up 0 bases, with 9 bases separating them. The CDR3 spans 14 residues. The CDR3 sequence is CASSSGITNYGYTF. CDR3 nucleotides: TGTGCCAGCAGTTCAGGGATAACTAACTATGGCTACACCTTC.

This clone has only a few counts. The chain links TRBV2 to TRBJ2-7; no definite D call. The V end lost 7 bases, the J end lost 2 bases, and 15 bases lay between the germline ends. Germline-derived CDR1 and CDR2 are SNHLY and FYNNEI. This CDR3 comprises 14 residues. The CDR3 bases are TGTGCCAGCAATGACATCCTTAACCCCTACGAGCAGTACTTC. It encodes CASNDILNPYEQYF.

CDR3 DNA: TGTGCCAGCGATAGGAGGGGCCATGGCTACACCTTC. As protein: CASDRRGHGYTF. This chain links TRBV28 with TRBJ1-2; D is perhaps TRBD1 (5 bases). Trimming shortened V by 8 bases and J by 6 bases, and 13 bases separated the two germline ends. Per the germline V gene, CDR1 is MDHEN and CDR2 is SYDVKM. This CDR3 contains 12 residues.

The gene calls are TRBV2 and TRBJ1-5; unclear D gene. Germline-derived CDR1 and CDR2 are SNHLY and FYNNEI. Trimming removed 7 bases at V and 3 bases at J, with 19 bases between. CDR3 length equals 16 residues. CDR3 coding DNA: TGTGCCAGCACCCTAGGACCCGCCCAAACCAATCAGCCCCAGCATTTT. Protein sequence: CASTLGPAQTNQPQHF.

This chain joins TRBV5-1 and TRBJ2-2; 10 positions match TRBD1. The CDR3 is 15 amino acids. V trimming: 4 bases; J trimming: 8 bases; junction bases outside the gene matches: 8. The germline V gene encodes CDR1 SGHRS and CDR2 YFSETQ. CDR3 loop: CASSETGTGVGELFF. The CDR3 DNA sequence: TGCGCCAGCAGCGAGACCGGGACAGGGGTAGGGGAGCTGTTTTTT.

This chain joins TRBV2 and TRBJ1-6; no reliable D call. This CDR3 spans 14 amino acids. V was pared by 6 bases and J by 7 bases, with 13 bases between. Looked up from germline, CDR1 is SNHLY and CDR2 is FYNNEI. This CDR3 is CASRVRGVNSPLHF. The CDR3 DNA reads as TGTGCCAGCAGAGTCCGGGGTGTGAATTCACCCCTCCACTTT.

The V and J genes are TRBV15 and TRBJ2-7; 7 bases align to TRBD2. CDR1 is LNHNV, CDR2 YYDKDF, per germline (reference sequence). V shed 0 bases, J shed 3 bases, and the junction held 5 bases outside the gene matches. The CDR3 runs 15 residues. The CDR3 DNA reads TGTGCCACCAGCAGAGATGTCAGCGGGGTCTACGAGCAGTACTTC. Residues: CATSRDVSGVYEQYF.

The chain couples TRBV7-3 to TRBJ1-2, with TRBD1 matching 8 bases. The V segment lost 5 bases and the J segment 4 bases; nucleotides outside the gene matches: 9. CDR1 and CDR2 from the germline V gene are SGHTA and FQGTGA. The CDR3 runs to 15 residues. Here the CDR3 reads CASSPTGQGGYGYTF. The DNA for the CDR3 is TGTGCCAGCAGCCCAACCGGACAGGGCGGCTATGGCTACACCTTC.